This TCR beta chain was captured by sequencing in a study of blood T cell repertoires in COVID-19 (dated by TCRdb to 2019 to 2021). With respect to the entire study: Samples covering the acute and convalescent phases of COVID-19 were provided by collaborators in the United States, Italy and Spain. The prospective study material was composed of cDNA or gDNA derived from T cells, B-cell-depleted T cells, or PBMCs. Deeply sampled blood TCRbeta repertoires from subjects exposed to, actively infected with, or recovered from COVID-19 were included in the dataset. The repertoires were released in a freely available public database intended as a resource for research on the immune response to SARS-CoV-2. Samples were obtained from the ongoing ImmuneRACE study (first 160 participants) and from 1,200 or so subjects provided by 6 global collaborators. A de-identified subject ID, COVID-19 status, age in years and sex were almost always included in the sample metadata. HLA class I and class II types, where available, came from metadata supplied by the sample provider rather than from assay-based typing.

Collaborating institutions collected whole blood in K2EDTA tubes following their own protocols. For TCRbeta analysis, collaborators shipped samples in one of three forms: frozen whole blood, isolated PBMCs, or DNA extracted from either of those sample types. Notes on this clone: There is no known antigen for this receptor. Base qualities are not recorded, but no much larger clone differs from it by a single base.

What the study reported, not specific to this receptor: The quantity of clinical and demographic metadata differed by source and by participant and was supplied without curation.

TCRbeta CDR3 regions were amplified from genomic DNA using the immunoSEQ Assay, a bias-controlled multiplex PCR. Regarding the original processing steps: Within the assay, amplification of reference gene primers was used to estimate how many nucleated cells each sample contained. To quantify the absolute abundance of each unique TCRbeta CDR3 rearrangement, sequence reads were collapsed and filtered. For each sample, productive Simpson clonality was calculated as the square root of Simpson's diversity index over productive rearrangements. This immuneACCESS table, as held by TCRdb, lists in-frame sequences with V and J called but not all clones. Of the missing ones, under half trace to an unresolved V gene in checked studies; the others have no known cause. Clone size and V and J calls were adopted from that table, with D and trimming inferred from the DNA. The sample table shows about 400,000 clones, and roughly 86% are seen once. Of the sample, 2.5% to 3.5% is held by the ten largest clones.

The TCR comes from a human donor in a cohort sampled during active COVID-19. The sample consisted of peripheral blood.

The CDR3 region: CATSEPTYNEQFF. Here is the DNA: TGTGCCACCAGTGAGCCAACTTACAATGAGCAGTTCTTC. Here the chain combines TRBV24-1 and TRBJ2-1; the D gene assignment is ambiguous. V is pared back by 4 bases and J by 4 bases, with 7 bases lying between the germline termini. Per the germline V gene, KGHDR is the CDR1 and SFDVKD is the CDR2. Spanning cysteine to phenylalanine, the CDR3 consists of 13 amino acids. Of the read, only the CDR3 DNA is kept; its 39 bases are in frame from base 1.